Presented here are 30 T cell receptor beta chains from one specimen sequenced in a study of blood T cell repertoires in COVID-19. Profiled with immunoSEQ multiplex PCR; TCRdb holds only in-frame clones, not every one. Of about 330,000 clones detected, around 87% appear once; the ten largest clones hold roughly 4%. Source material: peripheral blood. These receptors were obtained from a woman aged 45-65 years with active or convalescent COVID-19.

The chain couples TRBV28 to TRBJ1-2; TRBD1 might be the D (5 bases). This CDR3 is 14 amino acids long. V lost 9 bases and J lost 1, with 15 bases in between. Germline V gene data show CDR1 as MDHEN and CDR2 as SYDVKM. The CDR3 reads CASSRGTINYGYTF. The CDR3 nucleotides are TGTGCCAGTTCTCGGGGGACGATTAACTATGGCTACACCTTC.

V gene TRBV5-1 combines with J gene TRBJ2-7; the D is unclear. The CDR3 length is 13 residues. Trimming shortened V by 5 bases and J by 0 bases, and 9 bases separated the two germline ends. CDR1 is SGHRS and CDR2 is YFSETQ in the germline V gene. In DNA form, the CDR3 reads TGCGCCAGCAGAGATCCGGGCTCCTACGAGCAGTACTTC. It yields the protein CASRDPGSYEQYF.

V and J are TRBV18 and TRBJ2-1, with D maybe TRBD1 (6 bases). This CDR3 is 15 amino acids long. Germline loops: CDR1 KGHSH, CDR2 LQKENI. The V and J ends lost 3 bases and 8 bases respectively, with 17 bases between them. The chain's CDR3 is CASSPEAGALHEQFF. The CDR3, as DNA: TGTGCCAGCTCACCGGAGGCAGGGGCGCTACATGAGCAGTTCTTC.

This rearrangement joins TRBV7-2 to TRBJ2-5, with 14 nucleotides matching TRBD2. The germline V gene has CDR1 SGHTA and CDR2 FQGNSA. V was pared by 4 bases and J by 5 bases, with 9 bases of the junction left unmatched. The CDR3 runs to 17 residues. For the CDR3, the DNA is TGTGCCAGCAGCTATGGGACTAGCGGGAGTTCCGGTGAGACCCAGTACTTC. Its translation: CASSYGTSGSSGETQYF.

The V and J genes are TRBV5-4 and TRBJ1-6; no clear D gene. Germline CDR1 is SGHNT and CDR2 is YYREEE (reference sequence). The V gene lost 2 bases and the J gene lost 8 bases, with 8 bases spanning the gap. CDR3 length: 13 amino acids. Here the CDR3 reads CASSFMEDSPLHF. CDR3 nucleotide sequence: TGTGCCAGCAGCTTCATGGAGGATTCACCCCTCCACTTT.

The chain has TRBV7-2 and TRBJ1-2; possibly TRBD1 for D (6 bases). From germline, CDR1 is SGHTA and CDR2 FQGNSA. The V and J ends lost 2 bases and 0 bases respectively, with 16 bases between them. The CDR3 is 17 amino acids. The CDR3 loop reads CASSLPTRTAANYGYTF. In DNA, the CDR3 is TGTGCCAGCAGCTTACCGACGCGGACAGCTGCTAACTATGGCTACACCTTC.

V and J are TRBV12-3 or TRBV12-4 and TRBJ1-5; D is ambiguous. The V and J ends lost 1 base and 4 bases respectively, with 5 bases between them. The CDR3 has 13 residues. CDR3 nucleotide sequence: TGTGCCAGCAGTTTAGGAGTAAATCAGCCCCAGCATTTT. This translates into CASSLGVNQPQHF.

This rearrangement joins TRBV7-2 to TRBJ2-7; tentatively, D is TRBD1 (5 bases). The V gene lost 4 bases and the J gene lost 1 base, with 14 bases spanning the gap. The CDR3 has 15 amino acids. CDR1 is SGHTA and CDR2 is FQGNSA in the germline V gene. The DNA for the CDR3 is TGTGCCAGCAGCTCTAGGCCAGGGCCTTCCTACGAGCAGTACTTC. Translation: CASSSRPGPSYEQYF.

The rearrangement joins TRBV6-4 to TRBJ1-2; 8 bases are a match to TRBD1. V dropped 5 bases and J dropped 8; count of bases not matched to a gene: 10. CDR1 MRHNA and CDR2 SNTAGT come from the germline V gene. CDR3 length: 14 amino acids. The CDR3 coding sequence is TGTGCCAGCAGTCCGGACAGGGCATCAGGAGGCTACACCTTC. This sequence encodes CASSPDRASGGYTF.

The CDR3 region is CASSLPGTREQYF. CDR3 DNA sequence: TGTGCCAGCAGCTTGCCGGGAACTCGCGAGCAGTACTTC. The chain has TRBV5-8 and TRBJ2-7; D might be TRBD2 (5 bases). CDR3 length: 13 residues. Trimming took off 1 base at V and 6 bases at J, with 11 bases between the two ends. CDR1 and CDR2 (germline): SGHTS, YDEGEE.

V and J are TRBV15 and TRBJ1-4; 8 nucleotides align to TRBD1. Trimming at V came to 0 bases and at J to 3 bases, leaving 6 bases not matched to a gene. There are 17 residues in the CDR3. Germline V gene sequence: CDR1 LNHNV, CDR2 YYDKDF (reference sequence). DNA of the CDR3: TGTGCCACCAGCAGAGATGCGGACAGGGCGGCTAATGAAAAACTGTTTTTT. It codes for CATSRDADRAANEKLFF.

This chain joins TRBV5-1 and TRBJ1-1; 10 nucleotides agree with TRBD1. Germline lookup yields CDR1 SGHRS and CDR2 YFSETQ. V lost 4 bases and J lost 5; bases outside the gene matches: 5. CDR3 length: 14 residues. The CDR3 protein is CASSHQDRGTEAFF. In DNA, the CDR3 is TGCGCCAGCAGCCACCAGGACAGGGGGACTGAAGCTTTCTTT.

The V gene is TRBV10-3, the J gene TRBJ2-1; 7 bases are shared with TRBD2. This CDR3 region has 14 residues. The germline CDR1 and CDR2 sequences are ENHRY and SYGVKD. The V gene end was trimmed by 6 bases and the J gene end by 6 bases; junction bases not matched to a gene: 8. The CDR3 bases are TGTGCCATCAGCGCATCGGGGACTACCAATGAGCAGTTCTTC. It translates to CAISASGTTNEQFF.

The gene calls are TRBV5-1 and TRBJ2-1; TRBD2 matches 7 bases. The germline CDR1 and CDR2 sequences are SGHRS and YFSETQ. The CDR3 extends over 16 amino acids. V trimming: 4 bases; J trimming: 5 bases; junction bases outside the gene matches: 12. For the CDR3, the DNA is TGCGCCAGCAGCCTAGAGTTCGGACTAGTAAACAATGAGCAGTTCTTC. Translation: CASSLEFGLVNNEQFF.

The chain joins TRBV3-1 (or the pseudogene TRBV3-2) to TRBJ2-2, with 7 bases identical to TRBD1. The CDR3 loop spans 14 amino acids. The germline CDR1 and CDR2 sequences are LGHDT and YNNKEL (reference sequence). V gave up 2 bases and J gave up 4 bases; unmatched junction bases: 1. Written as DNA, the CDR3 is TGTGCCAGCAGCCAAACAGGGGTCACCGGGGAGCTGTTTTTT. It encodes CASSQTGVTGELFF.

This clone was recorded once. J is TRBJ2-7 and V is TRBV18, with D possibly TRBD1 on 6 matching bases. The CDR3 covers 15 residues. The germline gives CDR1 KGHSH, CDR2 LQKENI. Trimming left V 0 bases short and J 2 bases short, with 11 bases between. DNA for the CDR3: TGTGCCAGCTCACCACCTACAGGGCTGACCTACGAGCAGTACTTC. Protein sequence: CASSPPTGLTYEQYF.

V and J are TRBV5-8 and TRBJ1-2; D is unresolved. The CDR3 sequence is 14 residues long. CDR1 is SGHTS and CDR2 is YDEGEE in the germline V gene. Trimming took 3 bases from V and 4 from J, leaving 13 bases between them. The CDR3: CASSSTDLPYGYTF. The CDR3, as DNA: TGTGCCAGCAGCTCCACAGACCTTCCCTATGGCTACACCTTC.

The V call is TRBV10-3, the J call TRBJ2-1, with D possibly TRBD2 on 5 matching bases. Trimming shortened V by 6 bases and J by 9 bases, and 9 bases separated the two germline ends. CDR3 length: 11 residues. Germline-derived CDR1 and CDR2 are ENHRY and SYGVKD. As DNA, the CDR3 is TGTGCCATCAGGTCGGGGAGTGAGCAGTTCTTC. This encodes CAIRSGSEQFF.

The gene calls are TRBV11-2 and TRBJ2-1; perhaps TRBD1 as D (6 bases). Germline assignment: CDR1 SGHAT and CDR2 FQNNGV. This CDR3 is built from 14 residues. Trimming removed 5 bases from V and 5 bases from J, with 13 bases in between. The CDR3 loop is CASSPVQGNNEQFF. CDR3 DNA sequence: TGTGCCAGCAGCCCGGTTCAGGGGAACAATGAGCAGTTCTTC.

This chain uses TRBV9 with TRBJ2-3; 10 bases map to TRBD2. Germline V gives CDR1 SGDLS, CDR2 YYNGEE. Trimming removed 0 bases from V and 1 base from J; junction bases left unmatched: 2. The CDR3 has 16 amino acids. CDR3: CASSVATSGGTDTQYF. The CDR3 region has the DNA TGTGCCAGCAGCGTAGCTACTAGCGGGGGCACAGATACGCAGTATTTT.

The rearrangement joins TRBV19 to TRBJ2-3; D call uncertain. CDR3 length: 13 residues. V lost 6 bases to trimming and J lost 4 bases, with 11 bases between them. The germline V gene encodes CDR1 LNHDA and CDR2 SQIVND (reference sequence). CDR3 in DNA: TGTGCCAGTAGCCTCCCAGGTCCAGATACGCAGTATTTT. Translation gives CASSLPGPDTQYF.

This chain uses TRBV2 with TRBJ1-2; D ambiguous. The CDR3 runs to 12 residues. The germline V gene has CDR1 SNHLY and CDR2 FYNNEI. Trimming shortened V by 5 bases and J by 7 bases, and 11 bases separated the two germline ends. The CDR3 loop is CASSQIRLGYTF. The CDR3 DNA follows: TGTGCCAGCAGTCAAATTCGACTTGGCTACACCTTC.

V and J are TRBV27 and TRBJ1-1, with D hard to call. This CDR3 region has 16 residues. Germline V gene lookup returns CDR1 MNHEY and CDR2 SMNVEV (reference sequence). Trimming removed 1 base from V and 1 base from J, with 13 bases in between. The CDR3 DNA reads TGTGCCAGCAGTTTATACGGGGTAGGTCGGAACACTGAAGCTTTCTTT. Amino acid sequence: CASSLYGVGRNTEAFF.

The chain links TRBV7-2 to TRBJ2-1; TRBD2 might be the D (5 bases). The V and J ends lost 5 bases and 6 bases respectively, with 17 bases between them. CDR3 size: 15 residues. From germline, CDR1 is SGHTA and CDR2 FQGNSA. Written as DNA, the CDR3 is TGTGCCAGCAGCCTCTCTTCTCGAGAGGGCAATGAGCAGTTCTTC. Translating gives CASSLSSREGNEQFF.

This sequence joins TRBV7-9 and TRBJ1-5; a possible D gene is TRBD1 (6 bases). CDR3 length equals 14 residues. Trimming took off 5 bases at V and 2 bases at J, with 10 bases between the two ends. From germline, CDR1 is SEHNR and CDR2 FQNEAQ (reference sequence). CDR3 in amino acids: CASSPPGGNQPQHF. The CDR3 nucleotides are TGTGCCAGCAGCCCGCCAGGGGGCAATCAGCCCCAGCATTTT.

The V call is TRBV3-1 (or the pseudogene TRBV3-2), the J call TRBJ1-4; 9 nucleotides match TRBD1. The V gene's germline CDR1 is LGHDT and CDR2 YNNKEL (reference sequence). This CDR3 has 15 amino acids. Unmatched junction bases numbered 5, after V lost 2 bases and J lost 7 bases. Here the CDR3 reads CASSQPGQGTEKLFF. The CDR3 DNA sequence: TGTGCCAGCAGCCAACCGGGACAGGGAACTGAAAAACTGTTTTTT.

The chain combines TRBV11-1 with TRBJ1-2; 7 bases map to TRBD1. The CDR3 has 14 amino acids. Germline trimming cut 4 bases from V and 3 bases from J; bases unmatched to any gene: 5. Germline CDR1 is SGHAT and CDR2 is FQDESV (reference sequence). CDR3 in DNA: TGTGCCAGCAGCTCGACAGGGTCCGACTATGGCTACACCTTC. Translated: CASSSTGSDYGYTF. The full variable domain, completed using reference TRBV11-1 and TRBJ1-2, is EAEVAQSPRYKITEKSQAVAFWCDPISGHATLYWYRQILGQGPELLVQFQDESVVDDSQLPKDRFSAERLKGVDSTLKIQPAELGDSAMYLCASSSTGSDYGYTFGSGTRLTVV.

The V call is TRBV5-1, the J call TRBJ2-2; the D gene is possibly TRBD2 (6 bases). Germline V gene data show CDR1 as SGHRS and CDR2 as YFSETQ. Trimming removed 2 bases from V and 5 bases from J, with 19 bases in between. The CDR3 has 17 amino acids. The CDR3 sequence: CASSFLATGGFTGELFF. In nucleotides, the CDR3 is TGCGCCAGCAGCTTCCTGGCTACTGGAGGGTTTACCGGGGAGCTGTTTTTT.

The chain has TRBV19 and TRBJ2-7; weak D call: TRBD2 (6 bases). Germline-derived CDR1 and CDR2 are LNHDA and SQIVND (reference sequence). The CDR3 spans 13 residues. Trimming cost V 4 bases and J 7 bases, with 14 bases left between them. The CDR3 nucleotides read TGTGCCAGTAGTAAAGAACTAGCTCGGGAGCAGTACTTC. This sequence encodes CASSKELAREQYF.

The chain recombines TRBV15 with TRBJ1-5, with 8 bases identical to TRBD1. With V trimmed by 1 base and J by 7 bases, 12 bases remained unmatched. The CDR3 consists of 17 residues. Germline-derived CDR1 and CDR2 are LNHNV and YYDKDF (reference sequence). CDR3 bases: TGTGCCACCAGCAGAGCCTCTGGAGGACAGGGAAAGCAGCCCCAGCATTTT. Its translation: CATSRASGGQGKQPQHF. The entire variable domain, with the rest obtained from reference TRBV15 and TRBJ1-5, is as follows: DAMVIQNPRYQVTQFGKPVTLSCSQTLNHNVMYWYQQKSSQAPKLLFHYYDKDFNNEADTPDNFQSRRPNTSFCFLDIRSPGLGDTAMYLCATSRASGGQGKQPQHFGDGTRLSIL.